This entry features one TCR beta chain sequence. The data originate from a study of technical replicates of blood from a few donors. Sequencing used immunoSEQ multiplex PCR; TCRdb keeps in-frame clones, though not all of them. The sample includes 50,000 to 80,000 clones, 75% to 90% seen only once; the top ten take approximately 4.7%. V dropped 6 bases and J dropped 3 bases, with 19 bases sitting between them. Germline lookup yields CDR1 SQVTM and CDR2 ANQGSEA. The CDR3 length is 15 residues. The chain has TRBV29-1 and TRBJ2-3; the D gene is possibly TRBD1 (5 bases). This clonotype was obtained from a human donor in good health. Some clones in this sample may be carry-over from other donors' samples. The sample taken for sequencing was PBMCs. The CDR3 is CSVPTDNQKTDTQYF. CDR3 nucleotides: TGCAGCGTGCCGACAGATAACCAAAAAACAGATACGCAGTATTTT.